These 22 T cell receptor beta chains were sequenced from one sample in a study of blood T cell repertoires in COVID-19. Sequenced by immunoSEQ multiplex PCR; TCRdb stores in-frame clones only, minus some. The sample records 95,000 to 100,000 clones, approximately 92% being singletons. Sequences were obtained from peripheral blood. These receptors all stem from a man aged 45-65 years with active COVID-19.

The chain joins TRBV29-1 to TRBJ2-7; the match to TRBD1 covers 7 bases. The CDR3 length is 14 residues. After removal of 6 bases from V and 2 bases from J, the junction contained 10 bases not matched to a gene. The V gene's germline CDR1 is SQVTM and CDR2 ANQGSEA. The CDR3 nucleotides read TGCAGCGTCCGCGGACAGGAGTCCCCCTACGAGCAGTACTTC. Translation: CSVRGQESPYEQYF.

Here the CDR3 reads CASRQDRTNEKLFF. The CDR3 DNA reads TGTGCCAGCAGACAGGACAGGACTAATGAAAAACTGTTTTTT. The genes are TRBV6-5 and TRBJ1-4, with 7 bases lining up with TRBD1. Germline V gives CDR1 MNHEY, CDR2 SVGAGI. The CDR3 loop spans 14 amino acids. V shed 6 bases, J shed 2 bases, and the junction held 3 bases outside the gene matches.

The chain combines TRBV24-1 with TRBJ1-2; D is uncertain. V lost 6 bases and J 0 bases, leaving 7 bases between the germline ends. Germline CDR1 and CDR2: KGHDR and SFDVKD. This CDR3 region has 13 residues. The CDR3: CATSFSANYGYTF. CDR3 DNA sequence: TGTGCCACCAGTTTCAGTGCTAACTATGGCTACACCTTC.

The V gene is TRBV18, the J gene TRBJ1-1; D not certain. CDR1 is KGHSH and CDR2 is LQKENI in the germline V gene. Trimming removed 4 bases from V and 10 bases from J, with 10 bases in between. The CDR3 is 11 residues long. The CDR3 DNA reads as TGTGCCAGCTCACAGGGCGAGGGAGCTTTCTTT. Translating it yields CASSQGEGAFF. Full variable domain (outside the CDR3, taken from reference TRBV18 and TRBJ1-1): NAGVMQNPRHLVRRRGQEARLRCSPMKGHSHVYWYRQLPEEGLKFMVYLQKENIIDESGMPKERFSAEFPKEGPSILRIQQVVRGDSAAYFCASSQGEGAFFGQGTRLTVV.

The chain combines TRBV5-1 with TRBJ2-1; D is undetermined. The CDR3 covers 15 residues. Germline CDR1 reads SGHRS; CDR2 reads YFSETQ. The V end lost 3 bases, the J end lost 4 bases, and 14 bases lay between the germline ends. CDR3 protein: CASSSRSETYNEQFF. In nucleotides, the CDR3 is TGCGCCAGCAGCTCGAGGTCGGAGACTTACAATGAGCAGTTCTTC.

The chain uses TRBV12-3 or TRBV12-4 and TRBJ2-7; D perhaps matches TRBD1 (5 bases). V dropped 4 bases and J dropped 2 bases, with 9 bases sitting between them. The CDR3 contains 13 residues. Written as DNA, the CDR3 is TGTGCCAGCAGTTCCCAGGGAACCTACGAGCAGTACTTC. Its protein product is CASSSQGTYEQYF.

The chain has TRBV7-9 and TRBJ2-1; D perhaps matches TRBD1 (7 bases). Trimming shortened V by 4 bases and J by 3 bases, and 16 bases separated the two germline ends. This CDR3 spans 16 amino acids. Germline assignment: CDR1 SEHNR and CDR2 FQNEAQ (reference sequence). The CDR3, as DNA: TGTGCCAGCAGCTCCCCGCCAGGGGGGAACTACAATGAGCAGTTCTTC. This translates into CASSSPPGGNYNEQFF.

This chain's CDR3 is CASSSAGGPSYEQFF. The CDR3 nucleotides read TGTGCCAGCAGTTCAGCGGGAGGGCCCTCCTACGAGCAGTTCTTC. The chain has TRBV28 and TRBJ2-1, with TRBD2 identical over 10 bases. The length of the CDR3 is 15 residues. Unmatched junction bases numbered 10, after V lost 4 bases and J lost 10 bases. In germline, CDR1 is MDHEN, CDR2 SYDVKM.

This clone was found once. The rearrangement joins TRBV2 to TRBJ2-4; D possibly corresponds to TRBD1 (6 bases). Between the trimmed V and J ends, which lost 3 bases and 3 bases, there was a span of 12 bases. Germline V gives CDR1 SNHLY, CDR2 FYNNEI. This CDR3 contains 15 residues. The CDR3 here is CASSDRGPGKNIQYF. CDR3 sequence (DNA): TGTGCCAGCAGTGACAGGGGTCCAGGCAAAAACATTCAGTACTTC.

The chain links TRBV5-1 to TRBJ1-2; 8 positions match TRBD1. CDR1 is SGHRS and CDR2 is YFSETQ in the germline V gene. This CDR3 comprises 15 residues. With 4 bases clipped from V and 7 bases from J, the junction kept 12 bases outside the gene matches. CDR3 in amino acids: CASSPRQGLDFGYTF. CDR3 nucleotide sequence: TGCGCCAGCAGCCCCCGACAGGGGCTGGATTTTGGCTACACCTTC.

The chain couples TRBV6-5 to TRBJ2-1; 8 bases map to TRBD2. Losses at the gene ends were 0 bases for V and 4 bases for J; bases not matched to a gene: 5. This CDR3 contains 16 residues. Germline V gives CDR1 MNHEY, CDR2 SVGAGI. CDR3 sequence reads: CASSYSSGRGYNEQFF. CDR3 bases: TGTGCCAGCAGTTACTCAAGCGGGAGAGGGTACAATGAGCAGTTCTTC.

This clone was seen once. The CDR3 DNA reads TGTGCCATCAAGAGGGCAGGGGGCTTTAACGAGCAGTACTTC. This gives the protein CAIKRAGGFNEQYF. The chain has TRBV10-3 and TRBJ2-7; the match to TRBD1 covers 8 bases. V lost 7 bases to trimming and J lost 5 bases; unmatched junction nucleotides: 10. The CDR3 covers 14 residues. CDR1 and CDR2 (germline): ENHRY, SYGVKD.

The CDR3 DNA is TGTGCCAGCAGCGTGGGACAGATCAATCAGCCCCAGCATTTT. Protein product: CASSVGQINQPQHF. The V and J genes are TRBV7-8 and TRBJ1-5; 7 nucleotides align to TRBD1. Germline trimming cut 5 bases from V and 3 bases from J; bases unmatched to any gene: 4. CDR1 is SGHVS and CDR2 is FQNEAQ in the germline V gene. This CDR3 comprises 14 residues.

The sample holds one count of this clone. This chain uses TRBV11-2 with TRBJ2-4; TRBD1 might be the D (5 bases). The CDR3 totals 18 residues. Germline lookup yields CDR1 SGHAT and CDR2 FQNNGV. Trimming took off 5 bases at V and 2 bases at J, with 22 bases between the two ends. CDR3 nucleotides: TGTGCCAGCAGCCAATCTCGCCAGGGAATTGGGTCCAAAAACATTCAGTACTTC. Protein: CASSQSRQGIGSKNIQYF.

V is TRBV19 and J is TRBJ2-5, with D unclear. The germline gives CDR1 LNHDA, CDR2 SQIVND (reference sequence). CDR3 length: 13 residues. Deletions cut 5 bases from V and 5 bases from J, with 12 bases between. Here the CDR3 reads CASSPLGPETQYF. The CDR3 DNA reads TGTGCCAGTAGTCCGCTGGGCCCGGAGACCCAGTACTTC.

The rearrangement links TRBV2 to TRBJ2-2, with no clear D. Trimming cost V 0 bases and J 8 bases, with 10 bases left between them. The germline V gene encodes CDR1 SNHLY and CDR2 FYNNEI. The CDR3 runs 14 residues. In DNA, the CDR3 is TGTGCCAGCAGTGAAGCGCTAGTTGTGGGGGAGCTGTTTTTT. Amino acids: CASSEALVVGELFF.

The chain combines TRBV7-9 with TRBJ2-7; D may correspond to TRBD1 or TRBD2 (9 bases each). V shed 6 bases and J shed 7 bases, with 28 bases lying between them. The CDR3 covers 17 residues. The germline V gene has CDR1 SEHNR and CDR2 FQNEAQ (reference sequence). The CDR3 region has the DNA TGTGCCAGCAGTCCGGGACAGGGAATTTTAGCGGGAGAAGAGCAGTACTTC. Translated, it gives CASSPGQGILAGEEQYF.

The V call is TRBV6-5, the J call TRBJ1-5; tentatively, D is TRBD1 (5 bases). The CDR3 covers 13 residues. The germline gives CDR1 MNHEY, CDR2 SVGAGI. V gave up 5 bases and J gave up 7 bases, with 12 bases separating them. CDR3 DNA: TGTGCCAGCAGTCCCGGGGGTCGGCAGCCCCAGCATTTT. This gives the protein CASSPGGRQPQHF.

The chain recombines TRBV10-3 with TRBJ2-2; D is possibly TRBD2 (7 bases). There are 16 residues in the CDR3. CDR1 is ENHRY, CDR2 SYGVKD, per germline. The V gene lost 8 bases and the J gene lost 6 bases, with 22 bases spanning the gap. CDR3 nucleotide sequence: TGTGCCATCGCCTCATCGGGGGGCGAATTGGCCGGGGAGCTGTTTTTT. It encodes CAIASSGGELAGELFF.

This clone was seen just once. In nucleotides, the CDR3 is TGTGCCAGTAGTATGGGTAGAGGGATCGCAACTAATGAAAAACTGTTTTTT. The encoded protein is CASSMGRGIATNEKLFF. The chain couples TRBV19 to TRBJ1-4; D not resolved. V lost 3 bases, J lost 0 bases, and 14 bases lay in between. This CDR3 is 17 amino acids long. Per the germline V gene, CDR1 is LNHDA and CDR2 is SQIVND (reference sequence).

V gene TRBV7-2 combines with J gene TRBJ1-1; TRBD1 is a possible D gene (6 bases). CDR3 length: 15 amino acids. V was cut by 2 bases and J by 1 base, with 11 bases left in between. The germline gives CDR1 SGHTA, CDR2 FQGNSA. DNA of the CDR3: TGTGCCAGCAGCTTAAACAGAGGGGGGAACACTGAAGCTTTCTTT. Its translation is CASSLNRGGNTEAFF.

CDR3 nucleotide sequence: TGTGCCAGCAGCCCCGGGGGCAGCGGGGTCGTAGGGACCCAGTACTTC. Residues: CASSPGGSGVVGTQYF. The rearrangement uses TRBV3-1 (or the pseudogene TRBV3-2) and TRBJ2-5; the D gene is possibly TRBD2 (7 bases). There are 16 residues in the CDR3. The V end lost 4 bases, the J end lost 7 bases, and 22 bases lay between the germline ends. Germline loops: CDR1 LGHDT, CDR2 YNNKEL (reference sequence).